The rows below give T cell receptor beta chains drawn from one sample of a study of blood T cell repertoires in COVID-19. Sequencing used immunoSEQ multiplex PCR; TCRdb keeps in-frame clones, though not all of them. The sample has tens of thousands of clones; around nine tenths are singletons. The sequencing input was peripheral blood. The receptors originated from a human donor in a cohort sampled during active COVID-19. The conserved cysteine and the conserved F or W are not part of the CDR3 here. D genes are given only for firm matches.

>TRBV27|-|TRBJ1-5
ASSPTANQPQH
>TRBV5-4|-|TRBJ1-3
ASSLGAGAGNTIY
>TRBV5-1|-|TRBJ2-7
ASSLAWGDEQY
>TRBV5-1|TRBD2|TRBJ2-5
ASSLGVGGGEETQY
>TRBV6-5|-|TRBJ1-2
ASSYQGSVYGYT
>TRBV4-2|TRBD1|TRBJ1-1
ASSQGDRANTEAF
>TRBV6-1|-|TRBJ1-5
ASSENRVGSLGSNQPQH
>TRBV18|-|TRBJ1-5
ASSRSGGPTDQPQH
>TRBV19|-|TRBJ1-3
ASSAPGTPGNTIY
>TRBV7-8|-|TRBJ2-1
ASSLERDRSNSYNEQF
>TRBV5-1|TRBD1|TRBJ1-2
ASSLGSGQGSGYT
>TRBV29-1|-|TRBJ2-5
SVGSRGQETQY
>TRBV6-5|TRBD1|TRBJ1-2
ASFGTGEGSYGYT
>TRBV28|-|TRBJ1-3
ASRNSRGGGNTIY
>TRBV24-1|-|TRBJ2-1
ATSALRAESSYNEQF
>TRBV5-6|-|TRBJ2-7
ASRDGRGPTEQY
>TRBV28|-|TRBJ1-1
ASGTLNTEAF
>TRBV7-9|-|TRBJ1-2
ASSLGAAVYGYT
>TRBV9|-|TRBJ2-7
ASSVAGVGVEQY
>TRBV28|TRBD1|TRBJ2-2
ASSPRDRPTGELF
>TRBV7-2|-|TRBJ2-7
AGNRAKLHEQY
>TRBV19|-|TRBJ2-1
ASSTWSSYNEQF
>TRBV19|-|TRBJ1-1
ASTPWIAGGRRTEAF
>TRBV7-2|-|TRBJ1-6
ASSLDRVSPLH
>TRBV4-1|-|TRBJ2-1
ASSQNIKSGQYNEQF
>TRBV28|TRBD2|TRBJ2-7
ATGDGGLAGVQQY
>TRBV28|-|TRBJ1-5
ASSPLDRRMSNQPQH
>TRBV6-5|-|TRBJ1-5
ASSSPREVNQPQH
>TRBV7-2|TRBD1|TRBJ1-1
ASSLEGTALNTEAF
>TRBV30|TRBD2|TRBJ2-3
ACSSGISSDTQY
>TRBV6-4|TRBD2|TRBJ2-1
ASRRELAGANEQF
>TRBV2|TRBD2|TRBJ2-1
ASSDLRSGGPNNEQF
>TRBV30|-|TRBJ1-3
ACRTGAGNTIY
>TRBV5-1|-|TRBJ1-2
ASSREGPLYGYT
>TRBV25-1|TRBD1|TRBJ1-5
ASSATGGRNQPQH
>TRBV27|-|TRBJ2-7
ASSPLGDSYEQY
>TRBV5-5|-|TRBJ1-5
ASSLDINSNQPQH
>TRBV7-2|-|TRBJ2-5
ATGRSGQETQY
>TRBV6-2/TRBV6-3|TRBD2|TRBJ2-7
ASSYGLAGVTAYEQY
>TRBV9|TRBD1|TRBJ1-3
ASSETGQSSGNTIY
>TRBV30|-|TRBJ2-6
AWSLKSGTDGANVLT
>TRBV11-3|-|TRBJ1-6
ASSCQRQDNSPLH
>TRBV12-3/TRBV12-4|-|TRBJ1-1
ASSLMSGTEAF
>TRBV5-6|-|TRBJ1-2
ASSLGSRDQGYT
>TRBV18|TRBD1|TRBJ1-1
ASSPLDRGLFTEAF
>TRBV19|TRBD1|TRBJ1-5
ASSGQGVQPQH
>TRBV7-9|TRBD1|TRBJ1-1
ASSPGQGRGMNTEAF
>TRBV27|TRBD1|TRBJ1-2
ASSWTGGNYGYT
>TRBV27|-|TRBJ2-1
ASRGQASPPLEQF
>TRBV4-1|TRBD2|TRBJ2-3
ASSQERAGGRATDTQY
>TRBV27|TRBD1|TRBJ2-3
ASSGTAFDTQY
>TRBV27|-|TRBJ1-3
ASSPIYRGSGNTIY
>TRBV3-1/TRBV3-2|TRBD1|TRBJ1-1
ASSQVLQGVSEAF
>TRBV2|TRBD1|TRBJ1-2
ASRTGDIYGYT
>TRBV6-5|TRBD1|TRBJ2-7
ASSYSQGAGYEQY
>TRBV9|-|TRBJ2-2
ASSLQGLDTGELF
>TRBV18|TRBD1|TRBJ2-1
ASSLEGAYNEQF
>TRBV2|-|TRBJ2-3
ASSSPFTDTQY